Below, 27 T cell receptor beta chains from the same sample are listed, as sequenced in a study of beta chain features in type 1 diabetes. Study-level results: In every one of the four CD4+ subsets, TCRB CDR3s were moderately but significantly shorter in Type 1 diabetes patients.

Their antigens are not known. Reverse transcription of all isolated RNA meant that expressed TCRB transcripts were sequenced. Some clones are missing from TCRdb's copy, which holds only in-frame ones; the method was immunoSEQ multiplex PCR. Of 250,000 to 300,000 clones listed, 13% to 15% are singletons. Sample: naive CD4+ T cells from blood. The receptors derive from a young man with type 1 diabetes.

This clone was picked up one time. The chain has TRBV5-6 and TRBJ2-2, with 7 positions matching TRBD1. V shed 1 base and J 1 base; nucleotides not matched to a gene: 1. The CDR3 length is 15 residues. Germline V gene data show CDR1 as SGHDT and CDR2 as YYEEEE. The DNA of the CDR3 is TGTGCCAGCAGCTTGACAGGGGAGAACACCGGGGAGCTGTTTTTT. As protein: CASSLTGENTGELFF.

The chain carries TRBV5-6 and TRBJ2-1; 10 nucleotides agree with TRBD2. V was clipped by 1 base and J by 6 bases; unmatched bases: 7. The CDR3 contains 16 residues. CDR1 SGHDT and CDR2 YYEEEE come from the germline V gene. CDR3 residues: CASSLQRASGSNEQFF. The DNA of the CDR3 is TGTGCCAGCAGCTTGCAACGGGCTAGCGGGAGCAATGAGCAGTTCTTC.

This clone occurred a few times. V and J are TRBV19 and TRBJ2-1; 9 nucleotides line up with TRBD2. There are 14 residues in the CDR3. Germline CDR1 and CDR2: LNHDA and SQIVND (reference sequence). V was clipped by 5 bases and J by 7 bases; unmatched bases: 6. CDR3 sequence (DNA): TGTGCCAGTAGTCCCGGGACTAGCTGGAATGAGCAGTTCTTC. It translates to CASSPGTSWNEQFF. The variable domain in full, with the rest retrieved from reference TRBV19 and TRBJ2-1, is DGGITQSPKYLFRKEGQNVTLSCEQNLNHDAMYWYRQDPGQGLRLIYYSQIVNDFQKGDIAEGYSVSREKKESFPLTVTSAQKNPTAFYLCASSPGTSWNEQFFGPGTRLTVL.

V and J are TRBV2 and TRBJ2-7, with 8 bases matching TRBD1. Germline lookup yields CDR1 SNHLY and CDR2 FYNNEI. The CDR3 is made up of 14 amino acids. After removal of 6 bases from V and 5 bases from J, the junction contained 9 bases not matched to a gene. The CDR3 coding sequence is TGTGCCAGCAGGTTTCGACAGGGGTCCCACGAGCAGTACTTC. It codes for CASRFRQGSHEQYF.

The chain uses TRBV5-6 and TRBJ1-5, with a tentative D call TRBD1 (5 bases). Germline CDR1 reads SGHDT; CDR2 reads YYEEEE. This CDR3 region has 15 residues. The V end lost 1 base, the J end lost 5 bases, and 13 bases lay between the germline ends. The CDR3 region is CASSLQGRRDQPQHF. CDR3 in DNA: TGTGCCAGCAGCTTGCAGGGTCGAAGGGATCAGCCCCAGCATTTT.

This clone has just one count. For the CDR3, the DNA is TGTGCCAGCAGCTATTTCCGTAATGAGCAGTTCTTC. It is translated as CASSYFRNEQFF. The chain has TRBV7-2 and TRBJ2-1; D uncertain. From germline, CDR1 is SGHTA and CDR2 FQGNSA. The CDR3 is made up of 12 amino acids. Deletions cut 4 bases from V and 7 bases from J, with 8 bases between.

J is TRBJ1-2 and V is TRBV28, with a weak D call TRBD1 (5 bases). CDR3 length: 14 amino acids. V was shortened by 3 bases and J by 4 bases, with 12 bases between the two germline ends. Germline V lookup: CDR1 MDHEN, CDR2 SYDVKM. This CDR3 is CASSFSRGGYGYTF. In DNA form, the CDR3 reads TGTGCCAGCAGTTTTTCTAGGGGCGGCTATGGCTACACCTTC.

CDR3 region: CASSVGRDYNEQFF. The DNA of the CDR3 is TGTGCCAGCAGTGTTGGTCGCGACTACAATGAGCAGTTCTTC. V is TRBV2 and J is TRBJ2-1; no reliable D call. Trimming took 4 bases from V and 3 from J, leaving 10 bases between them. This CDR3 has 14 residues. The germline V gene encodes CDR1 SNHLY and CDR2 FYNNEI.

This clone was detected only a few times. The J gene is TRBJ2-7, the V gene TRBV5-1; the D gene is possibly TRBD2 (5 bases). V was cut by 0 bases and J by 6 bases, with 10 bases left in between. The CDR3 covers 13 residues. The germline V gene encodes CDR1 SGHRS and CDR2 YFSETQ. CDR3 sequence (DNA): TGCGCCAGCAGCTTGGGGGGAGCGAGCGAGCAGTACTTC. This encodes CASSLGGASEQYF. Drawing the rest from reference TRBV5-1 and TRBJ2-7, the complete variable domain is KAGVTQTPRYLIKTRGQQVTLSCSPISGHRSVSWYQQTPGQGLQFLFEYFSETQRNKGNFPGRFSGRQFSNSRSEMNVSTLELGDSALYLCASSLGGASEQYFGPGTRLTVT.

The chain employs TRBV20-1 and TRBJ2-1; D perhaps matches TRBD1 (5 bases). Trimming left V 5 bases short and J 9 bases short, with 11 bases between. The CDR3 totals 11 residues. Germline CDR1 and CDR2: DFQATT and SNEGSKA (reference sequence). The CDR3 sequence is CSAAQGIEQFF. DNA for the CDR3: TGCAGTGCTGCTCAGGGAATTGAGCAGTTCTTC.

The chain joins TRBV13 to TRBJ2-5, with a weak D call TRBD1 (5 bases). Germline CDR1 reads PRHDT; CDR2 reads FYEKMQ (reference sequence). The CDR3 sequence is 16 residues long. Trimming pared 0 bases from V and 6 bases from J, leaving 17 bases between. CDR3 DNA: TGTGCCAGCAGCTTAGGAGTTTGGCAGGGTCGGAAGACCCAGTACTTC. Protein: CASSLGVWQGRKTQYF.

This clone was seen more than once but under ten times. The V gene is TRBV7-2, the J gene TRBJ2-1; D may be TRBD2 (5 bases). Trimming removed 1 base from V and 9 bases from J, with 10 bases in between. The CDR3 runs 13 residues. Looked up from germline, CDR1 is SGHTA and CDR2 is FQGNSA. CDR3 in amino acids: CASSLEGGREQFF. Here the CDR3 DNA reads TGTGCCAGCAGCTTAGAGGGCGGGCGTGAGCAGTTCTTC.

The sample holds a few counts of this clone. This chain uses TRBV9 with TRBJ2-2; 12 bases align to TRBD2. V shed 0 bases and J 0 bases; nucleotides not matched to a gene: 6. CDR3 size: 19 residues. Germline CDR1 is SGDLS and CDR2 is YYNGEE. The CDR3 coding sequence is TGTGCCAGCAGCGTAGGTGTGGGACTAGCGGGTTCGAACACCGGGGAGCTGTTTTTT. It translates to CASSVGVGLAGSNTGELFF. The variable domain in full, with the rest retrieved from reference TRBV9 and TRBJ2-2, is DSGVTQTPKHLITATGQRVTLRCSPRSGDLSVYWYQQSLDQGLQFLIQYYNGEERAKGNILERFSAQQFPDLHSELNLSSLELGDSALYFCASSVGVGLAGSNTGELFFGEGSRLTVL.

This clone has just a few counts. This chain joins TRBV4-3 and TRBJ1-1; 12 bases align to TRBD1. This CDR3 is built from 16 residues. The V gene's germline CDR1 is LGHNA and CDR2 YSLEER. J lost 0 bases, V lost 8 bases, and 7 bases had no gene match. Written as DNA, the CDR3 is TGCGCCAGCCCGGCCGGGACAGGGGGCATGAACACTGAAGCTTTCTTT. Amino acid sequence: CASPAGTGGMNTEAFF.

The chain links TRBV5-4 to TRBJ2-7; 7 nucleotides align to TRBD2. Germline trimming cut 3 bases from V and 7 bases from J; bases unmatched to any gene: 13. This CDR3 has 15 residues. The germline V gene has CDR1 SGHNT and CDR2 YYREEE (reference sequence). CDR3: CASSYRSGIQIEQYF. The CDR3 DNA reads TGTGCCAGCAGCTACCGGAGCGGGATACAAATTGAGCAGTACTTC.

DNA of the CDR3: TGTGCCAGCAGCTTGGCCGAGGGATCTACCTACGAGCAGTACTTC. Protein product: CASSLAEGSTYEQYF. The chain combines TRBV5-6 with TRBJ2-7; weak D call: TRBD2 (5 bases). CDR1 is SGHDT, CDR2 YYEEEE, per germline. The CDR3 extends over 15 amino acids. Trimming cost V 0 bases and J 2 bases, with 12 bases left between them. Variable domain in full (rest from reference TRBV5-6 and TRBJ2-7): DAGVTQSPTHLIKTRGQQVTLRCSPKSGHDTVSWYQQALGQGPQFIFQYYEEEERQRGNFPDRFSGHQFPNYSSELNVNALLLGDSALYLCASSLAEGSTYEQYFGPGTRLTVT.

As DNA, the CDR3 is TGTGCCAGCAGCTTAGGGTCGGGGAATCAGCCCCAGCATTTT. Amino acids: CASSLGSGNQPQHF. This chain joins TRBV7-9 and TRBJ1-5; D remains unclear. This CDR3 region has 14 residues. Per the germline V gene, CDR1 is SEHNR and CDR2 is FQNEAQ (reference sequence). Trimming stripped 1 base from V and 4 bases from J, with 8 bases between.

A few counts support this clone. The V and J genes are TRBV7-8 and TRBJ2-7, with 9 bases aligning to TRBD1. Trimming cost V 4 bases and J 4 bases; bases outside gene matches: 5. This CDR3 is 14 amino acids long. Germline V gene data show CDR1 as SGHVS and CDR2 as FQNEAQ. CDR3 sequence: CASSSTGQGYEQYF. The CDR3 nucleotides are TGTGCCAGCAGCTCAACAGGACAGGGGTACGAGCAGTACTTC.

This chain uses TRBV18 with TRBJ2-1, with 7 positions matching TRBD2. The ends lost 7 bases at V and 0 bases at J; junction bases unmatched: 6. CDR1 is KGHSH, CDR2 LQKENI, per germline. This CDR3 contains 15 residues. The CDR3 loop is CASFSGISSYNEQFF. In DNA form, the CDR3 reads TGTGCCAGCTTCAGCGGGATAAGCTCCTACAATGAGCAGTTCTTC.

This clone turned up a few times. In DNA, the CDR3 is TGTGCCAGCACACAGAACAGGGGAGGCTACGAGCAGTACTTC. Protein product: CASTQNRGGYEQYF. The chain uses TRBV28 and TRBJ2-7; tentative D call: TRBD1 (7 bases). The CDR3 has 14 residues. Germline V gene sequence: CDR1 MDHEN, CDR2 SYDVKM. Trimming stripped 7 bases from V and 3 bases from J, with 16 bases between.

V usage is TRBV30 and J usage is TRBJ1-5; TRBD1 matches at 7 bases. The CDR3 totals 13 residues. With V trimmed by 3 bases and J by 2 bases, 1 base remained unmatched. Germline V gives CDR1 GTSNPN, CDR2 SVGIG (reference sequence). Here the CDR3 DNA reads TGTGCCTGGAGCGGGACAGGCAATCAGCCCCAGCATTTT. Its protein product is CAWSGTGNQPQHF. Filled out from reference TRBV30 and TRBJ1-5, the complete variable domain reads SQTIHQWPATLVQPVGSPLSLECTVEGTSNPNLYWYRQAAGRGLQLLFYSVGIGQISSEVPQNLSASRPQDRQFILSSKKLLLSDSGFYLCAWSGTGNQPQHFGDGTRLSIL.

This clone was recorded a few times. The genes are TRBV28 and TRBJ2-5; 9 nucleotides match TRBD2. There are 15 residues in the CDR3. After removal of 6 bases from V and 5 bases from J, the junction contained 10 bases not matched to a gene. Germline V gene lookup returns CDR1 MDHEN and CDR2 SYDVKM. The CDR3 spells CASSPQAGGGETQYF. CDR3 nucleotides: TGTGCCAGCAGCCCTCAAGCGGGAGGCGGGGAGACCCAGTACTTC.

The genes are TRBV28 and TRBJ2-1; 13 bases map to TRBD2. J was trimmed by 6 bases and V by 7 bases; bases with no gene match: 3. This CDR3 has 14 amino acids. Germline lookup yields CDR1 MDHEN and CDR2 SYDVKM. CDR3 sequence: CASTGLAGANEQFF. The CDR3 DNA reads as TGTGCCAGCACCGGACTAGCGGGAGCCAATGAGCAGTTCTTC.

This clone was counted a few times. This chain uses TRBV5-1 with TRBJ2-5; 7 nucleotides agree with TRBD1. Germline lookup yields CDR1 SGHRS and CDR2 YFSETQ. The CDR3 spans 15 residues. V shed 5 bases and J 4 bases; nucleotides not matched to a gene: 11. CDR3 sequence reads: CASRDGTARPETQYF. DNA for the CDR3: TGCGCCAGCAGAGACGGGACAGCGAGGCCAGAGACCCAGTACTTC. The whole variable domain, filled in from reference TRBV5-1 and TRBJ2-5, reads KAGVTQTPRYLIKTRGQQVTLSCSPISGHRSVSWYQQTPGQGLQFLFEYFSETQRNKGNFPGRFSGRQFSNSRSEMNVSTLELGDSALYLCASRDGTARPETQYFGPGTRLLVL.

This clone showed up just a few times. This chain links TRBV4-2 with TRBJ1-1; D ambiguous. The CDR3 consists of 14 residues. Germline-derived CDR1 and CDR2 are LGHNA and YNFKEQ. V was pared by 3 bases and J by 4 bases, with 12 bases between. The CDR3 DNA sequence: TGTGCCAGCAGCCAGGTCTCGGAGGGCACTGAAGCTTTCTTT. This codes for CASSQVSEGTEAFF.

The V and J genes are TRBV28 and TRBJ2-1, with 11 bases matching TRBD2. J was trimmed by 6 bases and V by 6 bases; bases with no gene match: 13. CDR1 is MDHEN, CDR2 SYDVKM, per germline. The CDR3 runs 17 residues. CDR3 DNA sequence: TGTGCCAGCAGGATCGGGGGGGAACTAGCGGGAGCCAATGAGCAGTTCTTC. Translating it yields CASRIGGELAGANEQFF.

This clone was seen a few times. V is TRBV19 and J is TRBJ2-1; 13 nucleotides match TRBD2. V lost 5 bases to trimming and J lost 0 bases; unmatched junction nucleotides: 1. Per the germline V gene, CDR1 is LNHDA and CDR2 is SQIVND (reference sequence). The CDR3 is made up of 16 amino acids. The CDR3, as DNA: TGTGCCAGTAGTCGACTAGCGGGAGGCTCCTACAATGAGCAGTTCTTC. Its protein product is CASSRLAGGSYNEQFF.